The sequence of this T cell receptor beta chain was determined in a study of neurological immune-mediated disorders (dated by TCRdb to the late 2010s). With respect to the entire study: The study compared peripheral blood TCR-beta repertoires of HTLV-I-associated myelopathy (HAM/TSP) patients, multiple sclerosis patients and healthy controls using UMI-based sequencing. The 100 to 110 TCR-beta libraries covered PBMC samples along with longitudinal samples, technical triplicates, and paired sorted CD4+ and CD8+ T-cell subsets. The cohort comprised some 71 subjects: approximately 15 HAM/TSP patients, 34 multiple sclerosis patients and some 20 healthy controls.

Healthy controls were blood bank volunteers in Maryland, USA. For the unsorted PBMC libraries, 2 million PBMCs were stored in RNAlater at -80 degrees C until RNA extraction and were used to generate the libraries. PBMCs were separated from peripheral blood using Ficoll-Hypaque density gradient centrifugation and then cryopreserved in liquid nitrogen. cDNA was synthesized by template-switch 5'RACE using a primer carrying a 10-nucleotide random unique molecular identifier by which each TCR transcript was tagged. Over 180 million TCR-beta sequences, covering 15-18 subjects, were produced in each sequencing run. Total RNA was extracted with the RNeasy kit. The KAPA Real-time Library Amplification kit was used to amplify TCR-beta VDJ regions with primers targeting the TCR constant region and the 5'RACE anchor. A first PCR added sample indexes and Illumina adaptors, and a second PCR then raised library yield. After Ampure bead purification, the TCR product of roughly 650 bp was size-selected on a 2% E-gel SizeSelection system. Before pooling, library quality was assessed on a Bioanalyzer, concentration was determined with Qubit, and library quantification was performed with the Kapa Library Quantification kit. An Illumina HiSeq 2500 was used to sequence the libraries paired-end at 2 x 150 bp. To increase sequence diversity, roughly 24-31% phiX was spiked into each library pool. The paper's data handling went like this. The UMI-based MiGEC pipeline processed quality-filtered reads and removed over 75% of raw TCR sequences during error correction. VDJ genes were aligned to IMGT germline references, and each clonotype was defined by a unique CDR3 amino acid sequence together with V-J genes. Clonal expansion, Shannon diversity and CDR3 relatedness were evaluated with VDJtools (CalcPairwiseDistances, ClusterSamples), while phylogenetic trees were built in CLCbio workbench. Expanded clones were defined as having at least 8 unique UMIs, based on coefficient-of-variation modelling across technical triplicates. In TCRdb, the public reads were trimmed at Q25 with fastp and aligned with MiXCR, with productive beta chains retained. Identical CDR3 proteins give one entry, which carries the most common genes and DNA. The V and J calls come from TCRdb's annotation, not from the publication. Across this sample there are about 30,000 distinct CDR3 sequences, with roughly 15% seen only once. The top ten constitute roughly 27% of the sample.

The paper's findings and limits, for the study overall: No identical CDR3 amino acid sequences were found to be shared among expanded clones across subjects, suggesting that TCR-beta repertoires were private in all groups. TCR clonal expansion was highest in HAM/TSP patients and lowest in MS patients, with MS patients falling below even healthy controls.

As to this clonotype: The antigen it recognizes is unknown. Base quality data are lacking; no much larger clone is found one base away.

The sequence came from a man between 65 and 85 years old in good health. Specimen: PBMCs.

In nucleotide form, the sequence is TGTGCCAGCGGATGGGAAGGGGGCAAAGGCACAGATACGCAGTATTTT. This sequence encodes CASGWEGGKGTDTQYF. The chain is assembled from TRBV27 and TRBJ2-3, with 7 central nucleotides matching TRBD1. V trim: 8 bases; J trim: 1 base; unmatched bases: 12. Per the germline V gene (reference sequence), MNHEY is the CDR1 and SMNVEV is the CDR2. Spanning cysteine to phenylalanine, the CDR3 consists of 16 amino acids. Left in the record is the CDR3 DNA by itself, 48 bases read in frame from the first base.